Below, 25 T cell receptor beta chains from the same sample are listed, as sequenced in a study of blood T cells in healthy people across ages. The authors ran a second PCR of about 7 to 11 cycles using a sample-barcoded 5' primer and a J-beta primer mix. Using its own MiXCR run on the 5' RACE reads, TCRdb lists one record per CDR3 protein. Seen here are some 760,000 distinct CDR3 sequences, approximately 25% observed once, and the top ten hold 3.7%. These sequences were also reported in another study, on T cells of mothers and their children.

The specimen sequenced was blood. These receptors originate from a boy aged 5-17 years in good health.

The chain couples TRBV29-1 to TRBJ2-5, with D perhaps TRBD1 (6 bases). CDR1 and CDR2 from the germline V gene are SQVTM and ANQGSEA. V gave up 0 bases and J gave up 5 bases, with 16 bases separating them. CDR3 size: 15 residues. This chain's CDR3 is CSVEDLGASMETQYF. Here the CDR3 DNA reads TGCAGCGTTGAAGATCTGGGGGCTAGCATGGAGACCCAGTACTTC. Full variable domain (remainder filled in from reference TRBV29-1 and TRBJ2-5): SAVISQKPSRDICQRGTSLTIQCQVDSQVTMMFWYRQQPGQSLTLIATANQGSEATYESGFVIDKFPISRPNLTFSTLTVSNMSPEDSSIYLCSVEDLGASMETQYFGPGTRLLVL.

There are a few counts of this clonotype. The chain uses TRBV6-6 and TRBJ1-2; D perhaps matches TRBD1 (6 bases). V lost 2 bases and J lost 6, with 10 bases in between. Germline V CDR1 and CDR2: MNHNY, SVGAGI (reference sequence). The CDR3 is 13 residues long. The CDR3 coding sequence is TGTGCCAGCAGTTACGGGGGCGCGGATGGCTACACCTTC. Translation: CASSYGGADGYTF.

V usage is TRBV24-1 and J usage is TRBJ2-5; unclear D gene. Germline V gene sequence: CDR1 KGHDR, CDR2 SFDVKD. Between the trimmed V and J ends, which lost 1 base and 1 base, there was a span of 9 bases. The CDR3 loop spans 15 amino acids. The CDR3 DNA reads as TGTGCCACCAGTGATTTATACGGCTTCCAAGAGACCCAGTACTTC. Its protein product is CATSDLYGFQETQYF.

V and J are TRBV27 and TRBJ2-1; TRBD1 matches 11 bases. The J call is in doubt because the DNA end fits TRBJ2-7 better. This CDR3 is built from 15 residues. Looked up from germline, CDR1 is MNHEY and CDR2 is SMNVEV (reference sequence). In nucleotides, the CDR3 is TGTGCCAGCAGTTGGACAGGGGGCGTCTCCTACGAGCAGTACTTC. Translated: CASSWTGGVSYEQYF.

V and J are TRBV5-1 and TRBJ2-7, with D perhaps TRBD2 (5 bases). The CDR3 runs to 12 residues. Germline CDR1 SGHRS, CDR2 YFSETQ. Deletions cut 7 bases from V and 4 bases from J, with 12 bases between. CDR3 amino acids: CASGEGTYEQYF. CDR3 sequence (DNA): TGCGCCAGCGGAGAGGGAACTTACGAGCAGTACTTC.

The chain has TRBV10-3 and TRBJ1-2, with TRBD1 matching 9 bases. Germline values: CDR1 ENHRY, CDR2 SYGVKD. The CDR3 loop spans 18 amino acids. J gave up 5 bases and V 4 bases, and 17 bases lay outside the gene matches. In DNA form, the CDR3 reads TGTGCCATCAGTGCCGCCGGGACAGGGTCTTCTTTGATGTATGGCTACACCTTC. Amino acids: CAISAAGTGSSLMYGYTF.

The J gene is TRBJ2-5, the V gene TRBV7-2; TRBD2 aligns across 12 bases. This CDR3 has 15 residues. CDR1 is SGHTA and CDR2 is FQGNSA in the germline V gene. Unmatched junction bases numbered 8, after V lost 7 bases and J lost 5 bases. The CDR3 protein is CASMRTSGVGETQYF. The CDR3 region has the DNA TGTGCCAGCATGAGGACTAGCGGGGTGGGGGAGACCCAGTACTTC. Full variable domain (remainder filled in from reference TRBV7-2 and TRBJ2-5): GAGVSQSPSNKVTEKGKDVELRCDPISGHTALYWYRQSLGQGLEFLIYFQGNSAPDKSGLPSDRFSAERTGGSVSTLTIQRTQQEDSAVYLCASMRTSGVGETQYFGPGTRLLVL.

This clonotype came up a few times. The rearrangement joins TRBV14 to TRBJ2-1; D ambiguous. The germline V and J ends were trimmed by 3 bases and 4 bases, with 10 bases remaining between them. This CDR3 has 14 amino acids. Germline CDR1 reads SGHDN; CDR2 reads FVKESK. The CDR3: CASSQTTPYNEQFF. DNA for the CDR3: TGTGCCAGCAGCCAGACGACTCCATACAATGAGCAGTTCTTC. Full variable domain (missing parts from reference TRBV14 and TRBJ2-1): EAGVTQFPSHSVIEKGQTVTLRCDPISGHDNLYWYRRVMGKEIKFLLHFVKESKQDESGMPNNRFLAERTGGTYSTLKVQPAELEDSGVYFCASSQTTPYNEQFFGPGTRLTVL.

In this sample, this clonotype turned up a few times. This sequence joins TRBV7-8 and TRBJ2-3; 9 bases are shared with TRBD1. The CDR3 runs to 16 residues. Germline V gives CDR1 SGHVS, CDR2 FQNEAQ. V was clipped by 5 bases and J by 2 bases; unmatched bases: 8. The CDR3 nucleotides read TGTGCCAGCAGCCCATCACAGGGGGCGACCACAGATACGCAGTATTTT. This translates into CASSPSQGATTDTQYF.

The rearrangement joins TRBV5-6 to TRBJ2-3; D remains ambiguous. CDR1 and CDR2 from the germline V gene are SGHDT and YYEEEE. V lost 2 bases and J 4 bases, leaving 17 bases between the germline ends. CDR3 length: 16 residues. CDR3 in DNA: TGTGCCAGCAGCTTCCGGCCTAGGGATTTTGCAGATACGCAGTATTTT. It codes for CASSFRPRDFADTQYF. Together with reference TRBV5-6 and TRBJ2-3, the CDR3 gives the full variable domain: DAGVTQSPTHLIKTRGQQVTLRCSPKSGHDTVSWYQQALGQGPQFIFQYYEEEERQRGNFPDRFSGHQFPNYSSELNVNALLLGDSALYLCASSFRPRDFADTQYFGPGTRLTVL.

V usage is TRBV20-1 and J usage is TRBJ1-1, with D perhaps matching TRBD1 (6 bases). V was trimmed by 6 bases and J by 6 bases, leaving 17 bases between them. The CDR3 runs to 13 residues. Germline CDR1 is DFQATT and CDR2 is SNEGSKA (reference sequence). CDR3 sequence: CSARGRGWSEAFF. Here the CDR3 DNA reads TGCAGTGCCAGGGGCAGGGGATGGTCTGAAGCTTTCTTT.

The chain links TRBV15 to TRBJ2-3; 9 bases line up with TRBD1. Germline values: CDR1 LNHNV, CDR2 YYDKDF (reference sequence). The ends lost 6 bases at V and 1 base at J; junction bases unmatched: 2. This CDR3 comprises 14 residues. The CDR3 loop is CATRGQGRTDTQYF. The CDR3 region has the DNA TGTGCCACCAGGGGACAGGGACGCACAGATACGCAGTATTTT.

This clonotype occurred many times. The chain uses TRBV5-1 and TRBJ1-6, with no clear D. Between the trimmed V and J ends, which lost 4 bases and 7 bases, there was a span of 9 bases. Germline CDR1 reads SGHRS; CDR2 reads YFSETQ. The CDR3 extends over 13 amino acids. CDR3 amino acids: CASSLDGNSPLHF. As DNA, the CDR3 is TGCGCCAGCAGCCTGGACGGGAATTCACCCCTCCACTTT.

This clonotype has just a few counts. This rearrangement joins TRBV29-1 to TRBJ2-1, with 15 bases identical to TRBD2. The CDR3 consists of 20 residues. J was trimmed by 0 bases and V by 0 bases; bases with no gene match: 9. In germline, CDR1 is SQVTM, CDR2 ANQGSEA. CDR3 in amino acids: CSVEDPWTSGGVSSYNEQFF. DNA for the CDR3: TGCAGCGTTGAAGATCCCTGGACTAGCGGGGGGGTGAGCTCCTACAATGAGCAGTTCTTC.

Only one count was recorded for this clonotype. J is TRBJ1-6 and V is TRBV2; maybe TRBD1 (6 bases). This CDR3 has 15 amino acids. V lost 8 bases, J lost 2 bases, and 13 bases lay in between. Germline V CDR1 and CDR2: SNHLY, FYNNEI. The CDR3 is CASLISGAYNSPLHF. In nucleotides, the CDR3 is TGTGCCAGCCTTATCTCAGGGGCCTATAATTCACCCCTCCACTTT.

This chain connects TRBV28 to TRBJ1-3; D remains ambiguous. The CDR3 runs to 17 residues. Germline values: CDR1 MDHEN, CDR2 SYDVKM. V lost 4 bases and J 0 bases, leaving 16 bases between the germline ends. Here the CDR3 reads CASSSPYLGGSGNTIYF. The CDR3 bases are TGTGCCAGCAGTTCCCCGTACTTGGGAGGCTCTGGAAACACCATATATTTT. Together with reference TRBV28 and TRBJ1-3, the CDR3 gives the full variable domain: DVKVTQSSRYLVKRTGEKVFLECVQDMDHENMFWYRQDPGLGLRLIYFSYDVKMKEKGDIPEGYSVSREKKERFSLILESASTNQTSMYLCASSSPYLGGSGNTIYFGEGSWLTVV.

CDR3 DNA sequence: TGCAGCGCTCAAACCTGGATTCAAGAGACCCAGTACTTC. Its protein is CSAQTWIQETQYF. This rearrangement joins TRBV29-1 to TRBJ2-5; D is unresolved. Germline V lookup: CDR1 SQVTM, CDR2 ANQGSEA. Between the trimmed V and J ends, which lost 7 bases and 2 bases, there was a span of 14 bases. The CDR3 covers 13 residues.

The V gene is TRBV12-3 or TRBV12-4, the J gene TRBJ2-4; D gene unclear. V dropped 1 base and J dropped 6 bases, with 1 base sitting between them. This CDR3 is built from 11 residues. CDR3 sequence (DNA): TGTGCCAGCAGTTTAGTAAACATTCAGTACTTC. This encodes CASSLVNIQYF.

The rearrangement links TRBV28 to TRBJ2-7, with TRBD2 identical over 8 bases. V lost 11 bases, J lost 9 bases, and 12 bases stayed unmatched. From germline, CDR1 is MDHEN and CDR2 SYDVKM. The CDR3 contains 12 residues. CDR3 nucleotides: TGTGCCTCGGGGGGGCCCCCTTCTGGGCAGTACTTC. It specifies CASGGPPSGQYF.

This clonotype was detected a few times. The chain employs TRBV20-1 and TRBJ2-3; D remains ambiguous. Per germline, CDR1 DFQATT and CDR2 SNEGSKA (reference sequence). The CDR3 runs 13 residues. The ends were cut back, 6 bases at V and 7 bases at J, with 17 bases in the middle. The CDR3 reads CSARQDSEHTQYF. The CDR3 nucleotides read TGCAGTGCGCGACAAGATAGTGAGCATACGCAGTATTTT.

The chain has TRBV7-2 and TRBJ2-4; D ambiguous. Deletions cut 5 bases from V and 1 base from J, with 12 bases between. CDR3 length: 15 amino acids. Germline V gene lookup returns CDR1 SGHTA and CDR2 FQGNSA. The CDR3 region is CASSQNRWAKNIQYF. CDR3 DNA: TGTGCCAGCAGCCAAAACCGATGGGCCAAAAACATTCAGTACTTC.

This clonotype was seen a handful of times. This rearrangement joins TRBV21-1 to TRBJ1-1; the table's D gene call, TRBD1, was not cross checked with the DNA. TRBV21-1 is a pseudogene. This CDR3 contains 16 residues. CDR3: CASSERKTEVNTEAFF. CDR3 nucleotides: TGTGCCAGCAGCGAACGGAAGACAGAGGTGAACACTGAAGCTTTCTTT.

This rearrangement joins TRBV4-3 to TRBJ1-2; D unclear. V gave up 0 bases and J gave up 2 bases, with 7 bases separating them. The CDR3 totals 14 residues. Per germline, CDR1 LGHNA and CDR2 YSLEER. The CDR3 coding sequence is TGCGCCAGCAGCCAAGATCCCGGGAACTATGGCTACACCTTC. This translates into CASSQDPGNYGYTF.

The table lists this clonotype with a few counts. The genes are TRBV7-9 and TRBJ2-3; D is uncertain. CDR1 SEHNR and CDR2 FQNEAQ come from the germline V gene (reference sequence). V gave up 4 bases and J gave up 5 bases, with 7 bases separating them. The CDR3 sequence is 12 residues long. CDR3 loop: CASSSVLDTQYF. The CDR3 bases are TGTGCCAGCAGCTCGGTCTTAGATACGCAGTATTTT.

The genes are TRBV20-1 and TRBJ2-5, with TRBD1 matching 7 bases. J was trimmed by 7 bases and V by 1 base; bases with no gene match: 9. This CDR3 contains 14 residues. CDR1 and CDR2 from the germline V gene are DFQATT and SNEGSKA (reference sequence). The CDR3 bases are TGCAGTGCTAGAGTAACAGGGGAGAGGGGGACCCAGTACTTC. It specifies CSARVTGERGTQYF.